Each of the 3 T cell receptor beta chains below was sequenced from the same sample in a study of cytomegalovirus exposure and HLA in healthy donors. It was with 60 Vbeta and 13 Jbeta primers that the PCR ran. TCRdb's table, derived via immunoSEQ multiplex PCR, lists solely in-frame clones and lacks some. The table lists 75,000 to 90,000 clones, approximately 79% of them singletons. Material: PBMCs. Receptors originate from a woman aged 40 to 50 in good health and CMV-seropositive.

The V and J genes are TRBV7-2 and TRBJ1-1, with 8 positions matching TRBD1. This CDR3 is 14 amino acids long. The germline V gene encodes CDR1 SGHTA and CDR2 FQGNSA. V shed 5 bases, J shed 5 bases, and the junction held 7 bases outside the gene matches. The CDR3 DNA reads TGTGCCAGCAGCGACCGACAGGGGAGAACTGAAGCTTTCTTT. This sequence encodes CASSDRQGRTEAFF.

The V gene is TRBV14, the J gene TRBJ1-2, with 8 bases fitting TRBD1. V lost 0 bases, J lost 7 bases, and 4 bases stayed unmatched. CDR3 length: 14 residues. CDR1 is SGHDN, CDR2 FVKESK, per germline. As DNA, the CDR3 is TGTGCCAGCAGCCAAGATGGACAGGGAAGTGGCTACACCTTC. Protein: CASSQDGQGSGYTF.

A few counts support this clone. This sequence joins TRBV10-1 and TRBJ1-5; D might be TRBD1 (6 bases). Germline assignment: CDR1 WNHNN and CDR2 SYGVQD (reference sequence). CDR3 length: 16 residues. V was shortened by 0 bases and J by 4 bases, with 13 bases between the two germline ends. DNA for the CDR3: TGCGCCAGCAGTGAGTCGAACAGGGAGCCTAATCAGCCCCAGCATTTT. The encoded protein is CASSESNREPNQPQHF.